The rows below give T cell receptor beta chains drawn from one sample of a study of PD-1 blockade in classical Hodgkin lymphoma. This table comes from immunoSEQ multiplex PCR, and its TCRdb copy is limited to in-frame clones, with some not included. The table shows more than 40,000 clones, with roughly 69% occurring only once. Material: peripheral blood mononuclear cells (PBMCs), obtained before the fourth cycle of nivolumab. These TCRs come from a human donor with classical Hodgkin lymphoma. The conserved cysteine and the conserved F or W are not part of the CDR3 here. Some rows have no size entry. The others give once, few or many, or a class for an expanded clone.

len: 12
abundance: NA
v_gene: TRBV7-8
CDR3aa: ASSTPGPGNEQF

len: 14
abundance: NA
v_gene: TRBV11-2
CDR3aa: ASSYGDRVNQETQY

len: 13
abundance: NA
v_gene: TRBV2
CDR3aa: ASIPHAATNTEAF

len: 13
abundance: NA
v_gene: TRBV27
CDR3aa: ASSLRPVRTDTQY

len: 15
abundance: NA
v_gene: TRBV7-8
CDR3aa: ASSLVLEAGADNEQF

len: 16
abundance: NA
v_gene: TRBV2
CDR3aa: ASSELGLANLSYNEQF

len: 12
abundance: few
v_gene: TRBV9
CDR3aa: ASSNYDRGNEQF

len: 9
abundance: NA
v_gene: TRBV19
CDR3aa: ASRWAGELF

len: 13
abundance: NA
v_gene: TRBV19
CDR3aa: ASSPSSGGGETQY

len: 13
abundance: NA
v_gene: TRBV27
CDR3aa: ASMGRTGLSREQF

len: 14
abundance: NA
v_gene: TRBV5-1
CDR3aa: ASSFGVVLHNEKLF

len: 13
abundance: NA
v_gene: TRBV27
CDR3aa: ASSLQGPTNEKLF

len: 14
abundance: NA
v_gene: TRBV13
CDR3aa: ASSLKSFATNEKLF

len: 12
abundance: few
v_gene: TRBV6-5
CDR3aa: ASSSQGPNQPQH

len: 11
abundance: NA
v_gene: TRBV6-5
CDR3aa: ASSYKGDYEQY

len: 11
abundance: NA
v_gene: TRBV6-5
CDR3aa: ASKRTPLNEQF

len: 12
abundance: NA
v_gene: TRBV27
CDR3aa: ASSPRDRSYGYT

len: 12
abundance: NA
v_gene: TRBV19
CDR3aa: ASSIRQGPDEQY

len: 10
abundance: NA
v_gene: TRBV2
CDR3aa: ASSGRGDTQY

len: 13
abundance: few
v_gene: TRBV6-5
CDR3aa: ASSSSGEARNEQF

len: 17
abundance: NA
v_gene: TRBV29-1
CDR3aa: SVAGPAPLTGGVWNEQF

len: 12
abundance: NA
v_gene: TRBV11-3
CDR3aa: ASSFRGGRNEQF

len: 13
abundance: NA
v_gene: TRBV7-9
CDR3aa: ASSPLDSFYEKLF

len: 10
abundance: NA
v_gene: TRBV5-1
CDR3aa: ASSLNTGELF

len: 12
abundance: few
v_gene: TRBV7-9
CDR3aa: ASSLGTSTYGYT

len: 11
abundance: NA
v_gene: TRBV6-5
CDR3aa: ASSTGRTYEQY

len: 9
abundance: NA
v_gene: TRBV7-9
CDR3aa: ASSLNGEQY

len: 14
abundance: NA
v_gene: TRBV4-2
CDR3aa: ASSQEVGSSGNTIY

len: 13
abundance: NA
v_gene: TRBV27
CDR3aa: ASSLGSLGNSPLH

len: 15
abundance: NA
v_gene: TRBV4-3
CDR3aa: ASSQYYRDPTGDGYT

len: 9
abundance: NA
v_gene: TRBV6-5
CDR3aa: ASSSNYGYT

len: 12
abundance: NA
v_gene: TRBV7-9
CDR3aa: ASTLEGTRVEDT

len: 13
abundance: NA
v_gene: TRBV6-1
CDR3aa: ASSEALLTNQPQH

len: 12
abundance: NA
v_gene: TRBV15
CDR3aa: ATSGDRGGYGYT

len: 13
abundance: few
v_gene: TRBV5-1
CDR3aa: ASSLAGGLQETQY

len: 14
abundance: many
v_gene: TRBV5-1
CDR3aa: ASGRSGGVLQETQY

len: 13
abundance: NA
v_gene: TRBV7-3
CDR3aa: ASSLTMAANTEAF

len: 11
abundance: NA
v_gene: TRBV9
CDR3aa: ASSEWTATEAF

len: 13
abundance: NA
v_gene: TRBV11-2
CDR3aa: ASSLAGGVPYEQY

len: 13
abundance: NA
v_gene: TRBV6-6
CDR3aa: ASSYSTGGLSPLH

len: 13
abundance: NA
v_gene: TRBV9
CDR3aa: ASSVAGLAPDTQY

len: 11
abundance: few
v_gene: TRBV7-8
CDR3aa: ASSPQGSYGYT

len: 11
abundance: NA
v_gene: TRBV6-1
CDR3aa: ASRLLQRETQY

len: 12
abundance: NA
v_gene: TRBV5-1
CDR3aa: ASTNTEGTYEQY

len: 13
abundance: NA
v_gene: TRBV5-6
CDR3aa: ASSLWGTGTTEAF

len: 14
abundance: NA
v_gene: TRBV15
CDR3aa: ATSREFGSGANVLT

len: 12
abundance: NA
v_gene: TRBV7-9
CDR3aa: ASSPRKRYNEQF

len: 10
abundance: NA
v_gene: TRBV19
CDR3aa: AWPGTQETQY

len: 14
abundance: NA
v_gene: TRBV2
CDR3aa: ASSEEREAGGNTIY

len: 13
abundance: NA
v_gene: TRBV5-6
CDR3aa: ASSLQGSGTGELF

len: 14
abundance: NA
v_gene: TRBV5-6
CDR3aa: ASSLGLQVTNEKLF

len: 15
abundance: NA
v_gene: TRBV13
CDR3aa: ASSLGRDRGLGSPLH

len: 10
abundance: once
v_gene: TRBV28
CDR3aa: ASSNTRTPYT

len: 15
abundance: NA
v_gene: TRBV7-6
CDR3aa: ASSLVMGGAEAGELF

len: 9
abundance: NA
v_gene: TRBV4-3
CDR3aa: ASSQAHTQY

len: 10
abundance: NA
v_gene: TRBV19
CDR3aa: ASSINQETQY

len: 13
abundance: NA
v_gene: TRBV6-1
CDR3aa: ASSLITGSVETQY

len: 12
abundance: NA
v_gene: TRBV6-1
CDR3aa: ASQEGSSGNTIY

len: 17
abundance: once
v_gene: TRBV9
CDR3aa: ASSGLRDRGRGANYGYT

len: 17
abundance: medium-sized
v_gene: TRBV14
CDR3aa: ASSQEWGPPGAQLYEQY